This TCR beta chain originates from a study of PD-L1 blockade in urothelial cancer. Overall study: Per blood sample, T cells had a median of roughly 150,000.

V gave up 2 bases and J gave up 0 bases; unmatched junction bases: 6. The CDR3 is made up of 16 amino acids. The germline CDR1 and CDR2 sequences are SGHVS and FNYEAQ. Time point denoted: pretreatment peripheral blood. Clones were sequenced by immunoSEQ multiplex PCR, and TCRdb holds only the in-frame ones, with some missing. The sample records fewer than 80,000 clones, around 86% being singletons. The chain employs TRBV7-6 and TRBJ2-5; 7 nucleotides agree with TRBD1. The sample here was PBMCs, taken around atezolizumab (anti-PD-L1) treatment. The receptor was isolated from a man in his 70s with urothelial cancer. The CDR3 here is CASSLRDRAYQETQYF. In DNA, the CDR3 is TGTGCCAGCAGCTTAAGGGACAGAGCGTACCAAGAGACCCAGTACTTC.